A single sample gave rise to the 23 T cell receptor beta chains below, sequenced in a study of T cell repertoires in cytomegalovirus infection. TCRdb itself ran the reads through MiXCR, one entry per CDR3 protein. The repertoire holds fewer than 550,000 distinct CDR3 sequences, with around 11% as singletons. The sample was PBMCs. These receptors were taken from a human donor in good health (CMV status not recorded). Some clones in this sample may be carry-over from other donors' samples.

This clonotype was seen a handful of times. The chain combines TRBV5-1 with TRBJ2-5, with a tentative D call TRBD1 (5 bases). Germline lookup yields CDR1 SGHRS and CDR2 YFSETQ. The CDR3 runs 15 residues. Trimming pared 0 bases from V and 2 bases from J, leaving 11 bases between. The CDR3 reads CASSLEAGLQETQYF. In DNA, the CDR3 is TGCGCCAGCAGCTTGGAGGCAGGGCTTCAAGAGACCCAGTACTTC.

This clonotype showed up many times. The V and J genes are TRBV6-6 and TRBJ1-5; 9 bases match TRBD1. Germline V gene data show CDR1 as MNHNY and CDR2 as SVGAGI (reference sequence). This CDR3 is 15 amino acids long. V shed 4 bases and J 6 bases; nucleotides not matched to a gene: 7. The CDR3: CASSFGQGIGQPQHF. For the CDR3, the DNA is TGTGCCAGCAGTTTCGGACAGGGGATCGGTCAGCCCCAGCATTTT.

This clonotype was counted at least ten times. As DNA, the CDR3 is TGTGCCAGCAGCTTAGTAACTTCGGGCACCGGGGAGCTGTTTTTT. This codes for CASSLVTSGTGELFF. The rearrangement joins TRBV7-9 to TRBJ2-2; D unclear. The CDR3 totals 15 residues. Trimming took 1 base from V and 4 from J, leaving 10 bases between them. Germline CDR1 SEHNR, CDR2 FQNEAQ (reference sequence).

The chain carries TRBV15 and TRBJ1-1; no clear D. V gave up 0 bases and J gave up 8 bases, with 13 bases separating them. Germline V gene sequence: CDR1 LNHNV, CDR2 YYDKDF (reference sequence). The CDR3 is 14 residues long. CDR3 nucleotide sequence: TGTGCCACCAGCAGAGATAGGGCATCGCCGGAAGCTTTCTTT. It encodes CATSRDRASPEAFF.

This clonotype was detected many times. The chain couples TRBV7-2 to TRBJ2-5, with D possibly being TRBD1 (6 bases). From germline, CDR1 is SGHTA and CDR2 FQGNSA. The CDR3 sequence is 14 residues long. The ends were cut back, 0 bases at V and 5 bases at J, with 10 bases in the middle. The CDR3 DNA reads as TGTGCCAGCAGCTTAGCGGGGGCCTGGGAGACCCAGTACTTC. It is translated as CASSLAGAWETQYF.

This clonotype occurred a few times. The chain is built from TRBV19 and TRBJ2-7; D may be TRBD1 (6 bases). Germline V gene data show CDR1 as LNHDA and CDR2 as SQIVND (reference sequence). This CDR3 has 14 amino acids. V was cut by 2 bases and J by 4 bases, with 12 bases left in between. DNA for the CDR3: TGTGCCAGTAGTATAACAGGGAGAGGGTACGAGCAGTACTTC. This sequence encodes CASSITGRGYEQYF.

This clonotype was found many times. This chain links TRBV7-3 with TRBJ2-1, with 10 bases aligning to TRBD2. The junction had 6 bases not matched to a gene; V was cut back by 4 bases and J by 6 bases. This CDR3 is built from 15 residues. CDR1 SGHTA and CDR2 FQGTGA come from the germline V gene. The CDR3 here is CASSSPGLATNEQFF. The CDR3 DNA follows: TGTGCCAGCAGCTCCCCGGGACTAGCGACCAATGAGCAGTTCTTC.

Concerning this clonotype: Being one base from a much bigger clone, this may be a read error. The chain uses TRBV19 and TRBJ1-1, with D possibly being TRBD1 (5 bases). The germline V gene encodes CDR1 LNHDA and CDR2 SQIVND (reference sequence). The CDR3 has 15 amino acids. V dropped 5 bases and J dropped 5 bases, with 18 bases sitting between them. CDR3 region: CASSVLRELGTEAFF. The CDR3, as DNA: TGTGCCAGTAGTGTGCTCAGGGAGCTCGGAACTGAAGCTTTCTTT.

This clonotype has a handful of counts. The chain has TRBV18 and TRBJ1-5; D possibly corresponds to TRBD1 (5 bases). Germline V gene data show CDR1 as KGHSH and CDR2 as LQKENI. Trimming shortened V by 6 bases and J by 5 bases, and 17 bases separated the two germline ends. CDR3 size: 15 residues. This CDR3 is CASSPGREGDQPQHF. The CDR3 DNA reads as TGTGCCAGCTCGCCCGGCAGGGAGGGAGATCAGCCCCAGCATTTT. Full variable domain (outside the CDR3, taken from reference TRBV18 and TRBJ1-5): NAGVMQNPRHLVRRRGQEARLRCSPMKGHSHVYWYRQLPEEGLKFMVYLQKENIIDESGMPKERFSAEFPKEGPSILRIQQVVRGDSAAYFCASSPGREGDQPQHFGDGTRLSIL.

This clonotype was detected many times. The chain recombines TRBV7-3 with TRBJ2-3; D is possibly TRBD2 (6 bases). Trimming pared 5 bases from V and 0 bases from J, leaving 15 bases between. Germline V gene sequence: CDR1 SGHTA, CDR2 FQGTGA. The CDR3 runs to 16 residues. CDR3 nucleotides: TGTGCCAGCAGCAGAAACGCGGGATCTAGCACAGATACGCAGTATTTT. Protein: CASSRNAGSSTDTQYF.

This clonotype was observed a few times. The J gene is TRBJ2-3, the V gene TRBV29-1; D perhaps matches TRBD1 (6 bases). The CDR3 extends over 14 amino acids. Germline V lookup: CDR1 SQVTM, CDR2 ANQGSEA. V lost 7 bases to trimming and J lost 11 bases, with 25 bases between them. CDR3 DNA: TGCAGCGCCATGACCATAGGTCGACCAGGGGTGCAGTATTTT. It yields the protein CSAMTIGRPGVQYF.

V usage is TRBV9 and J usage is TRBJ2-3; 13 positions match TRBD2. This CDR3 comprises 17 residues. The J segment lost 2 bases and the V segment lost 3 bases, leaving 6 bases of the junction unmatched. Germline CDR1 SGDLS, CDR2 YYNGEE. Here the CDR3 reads CASSARLAGGSTDTQYF. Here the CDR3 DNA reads TGTGCCAGCAGCGCCCGACTAGCGGGGGGCTCCACAGATACGCAGTATTTT.

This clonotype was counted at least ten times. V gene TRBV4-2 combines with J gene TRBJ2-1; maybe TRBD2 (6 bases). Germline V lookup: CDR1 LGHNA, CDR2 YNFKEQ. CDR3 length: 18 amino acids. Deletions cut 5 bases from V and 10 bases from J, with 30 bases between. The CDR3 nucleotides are TGTGCCAGCAGCTCCCGGGATAGCGGACGGGGATCGTTTTGGGAGCAGTTCTTC. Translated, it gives CASSSRDSGRGSFWEQFF.

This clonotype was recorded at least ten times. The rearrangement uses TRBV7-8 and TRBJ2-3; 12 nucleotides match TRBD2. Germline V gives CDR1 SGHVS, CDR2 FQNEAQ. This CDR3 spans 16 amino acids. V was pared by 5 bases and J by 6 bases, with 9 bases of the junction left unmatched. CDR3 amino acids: CASSHPLAGGSDTQYF. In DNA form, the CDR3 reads TGTGCCAGCAGCCACCCACTAGCGGGAGGTTCCGATACGCAGTATTTT.

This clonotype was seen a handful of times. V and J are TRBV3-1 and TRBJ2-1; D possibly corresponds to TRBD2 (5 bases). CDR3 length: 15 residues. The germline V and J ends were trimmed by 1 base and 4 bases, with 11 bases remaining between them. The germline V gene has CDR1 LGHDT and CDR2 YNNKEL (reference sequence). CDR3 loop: CASSQVLPGYNEQFF. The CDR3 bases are TGTGCCAGCAGCCAAGTGTTGCCGGGATACAATGAGCAGTTCTTC.

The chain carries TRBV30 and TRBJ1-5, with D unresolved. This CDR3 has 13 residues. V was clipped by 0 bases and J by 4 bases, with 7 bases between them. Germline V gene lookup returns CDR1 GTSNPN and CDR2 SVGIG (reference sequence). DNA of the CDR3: TGTGCCTGGAGTGTACGGGGTAATCAGCCCCAGCATTTT. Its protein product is CAWSVRGNQPQHF.

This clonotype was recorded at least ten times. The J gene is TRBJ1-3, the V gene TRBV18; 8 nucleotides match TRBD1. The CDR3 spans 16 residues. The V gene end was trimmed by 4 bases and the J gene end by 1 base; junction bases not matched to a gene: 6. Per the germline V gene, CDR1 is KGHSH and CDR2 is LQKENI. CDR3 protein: CASSRGQASSGNTIYF. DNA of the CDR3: TGTGCCAGCTCACGGGGACAGGCTTCGTCTGGAAACACCATATATTTT.

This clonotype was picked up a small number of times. The CDR3 sequence: CSVARGTEAFF. The CDR3 DNA sequence: TGCAGCGTCGCCCGTGGGACTGAAGCTTTCTTT. V usage is TRBV29-1 and J usage is TRBJ1-1; the D is unclear. Trimming shortened V by 6 bases and J by 5 bases, and 10 bases separated the two germline ends. Germline V gives CDR1 SQVTM, CDR2 ANQGSEA. This CDR3 has 11 amino acids.

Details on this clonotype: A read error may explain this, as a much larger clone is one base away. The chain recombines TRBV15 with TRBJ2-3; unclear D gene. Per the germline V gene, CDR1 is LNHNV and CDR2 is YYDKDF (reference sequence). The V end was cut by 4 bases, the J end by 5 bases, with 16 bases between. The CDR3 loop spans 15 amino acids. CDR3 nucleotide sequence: TGTGCCACCAGCAAAGACCCGGAGACAATAGATACGCAGTATTTT. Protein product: CATSKDPETIDTQYF.

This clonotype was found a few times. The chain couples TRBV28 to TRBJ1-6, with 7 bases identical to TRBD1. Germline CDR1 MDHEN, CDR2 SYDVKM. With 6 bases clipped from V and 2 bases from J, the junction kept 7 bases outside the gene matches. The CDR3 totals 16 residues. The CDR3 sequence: CASSPTGVTYNSPLHF. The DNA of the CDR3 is TGTGCCAGCAGCCCTACAGGGGTCACCTATAATTCACCCCTCCACTTT.

CDR3 coding DNA: TGCAGCTTAAGGACAGATAACACTGAAGCTTTCTTT. This encodes CSLRTDNTEAFF. The rearrangement uses TRBV29-1 and TRBJ1-1; TRBD1 is a possible D gene (6 bases). The CDR3 totals 12 residues. Germline CDR1 and CDR2: SQVTM and ANQGSEA. Deletions cut 8 bases from V and 2 bases from J, with 12 bases between.

The DNA of the CDR3 is TGCAGCGTTGAAAGGGGGAACACTGAAGCTTTCTTT. Translation gives CSVERGNTEAFF. J is TRBJ1-1 and V is TRBV29-1, with D possibly matching TRBD1 (5 bases). V shed 2 bases and J shed 1 base, with 5 bases lying between them. Per the germline V gene, CDR1 is SQVTM and CDR2 is ANQGSEA. The CDR3 spans 12 residues.

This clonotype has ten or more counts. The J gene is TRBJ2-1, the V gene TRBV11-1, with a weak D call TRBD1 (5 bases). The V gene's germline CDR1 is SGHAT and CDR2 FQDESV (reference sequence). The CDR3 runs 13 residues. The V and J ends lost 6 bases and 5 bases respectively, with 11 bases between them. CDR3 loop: CASSLDRNNEQFF. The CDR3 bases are TGTGCCAGCAGTCTAGACAGAAACAATGAGCAGTTCTTC.